Listed below are T cell receptor beta chains from one sample, sequenced in a study of blood T cells in healthy people across ages. TCRdb called the 5' RACE reads again in MiXCR, with one record for every CDR3 protein. Found here are hundreds of thousands of distinct CDR3 sequences, 62% of them singletons; the top ten hold roughly 25%. The sample comprised blood. The receptors stem from a man younger than 40 in good health. Each CDR3 is given with its conserved first and last residue. A D gene is named only where the DNA matches it firmly. Rows give clone size only sometimes, using once, few, many, or a class for an expanded clone.

TRBD1	TRBV7-6	.	TRBJ1-2	CASSMRQGPYGYTF	TGTGCCAGCAGCATGCGACAGGGGCCTTATGGCTACACCTTC
TRBD1	TRBV10-3	.	TRBJ1-5	CAISGSMGQAENQPQHF	TGTGCCATCAGTGGGTCAATGGGACAGGCAGAGAATCAGCCCCAGCATTTT
.	TRBV2	.	TRBJ1-5	CASSGWRSYSNQPQHF	TGTGCCAGCAGTGGGTGGAGAAGTTATAGCAATCAGCCCCAGCATTTT
TRBD1	TRBV18	.	TRBJ2-1	CASSNGTGGRNEQFF	TGTGCCAGCTCAAATGGGACAGGGGGCAGGAATGAGCAGTTCTTC
.	TRBV20-1	.	TRBJ2-7	CSGEALSSYEQYF	TGCAGTGGTGAGGCCCTGAGCTCCTACGAGCAGTACTTC
TRBD1	TRBV4-2	.	TRBJ1-1	CASSPGQADKEAFF	TGTGCCAGCAGCCCGGGACAGGCTGACAAGGAAGCTTTCTTT
.	TRBV27	.	TRBJ2-6	CASSQIFSGANVLTF	TGTGCCAGCAGTCAGATTTTCTCTGGGGCCAACGTCCTGACTTTC
TRBD1	TRBV7-2	few	TRBJ1-5	CASSLAPGGSGSNQPQHF	TGTGCCAGCAGCTTAGCTCCAGGGGGCAGTGGTAGCAATCAGCCCCAGCATTTT
TRBD2	TRBV28	.	TRBJ2-1	CASLPLAGSYNEQFF	TGTGCCAGCCTGCCCCTAGCGGGGTCTTACAATGAGCAGTTCTTC
TRBD1	TRBV4-3	.	TRBJ2-5	CASSQVAGGARETQYF	TGCGCCAGCAGCCAAGTGGCAGGGGGCGCGAGGGAGACCCAGTACTTC
.	TRBV4-2	.	TRBJ2-1	CASSFPGLTTWNEQFF	TGTGCCAGCAGCTTCCCAGGGCTCACTACATGGAATGAGCAGTTCTTC
TRBD2	TRBV29-1	many	TRBJ2-1	CSVVPSRLAGNSYNEQFF	TGCAGCGTTGTCCCTTCCAGGCTAGCGGGGAACTCCTACAATGAGCAGTTCTTC
.	TRBV5-5	.	TRBJ2-5	CASSETGPYGQYF	TGTGCCAGCAGCGAGACAGGCCCCTACGGGCAGTACTTC
.	TRBV7-2	few	TRBJ2-7	CASSLGAGNAYEQYF	TGTGCCAGCAGCTTAGGGGCGGGAAACGCCTACGAGCAGTACTTC
.	TRBV2	once	TRBJ1-4	CASGLRFDNEKLFF	TGTGCCAGCGGCTTAAGGTTTGATAATGAAAAACTGTTTTTT
TRBD1	TRBV24-1	few	TRBJ2-5	CATSDLAGTDSQETQYF	TGTGCCACCAGTGATTTGGCCGGGACAGACTCCCAAGAGACCCAGTACTTC
TRBD2	TRBV6-4	.	TRBJ2-3	CASSDSGGGADTQYF	TGTGCCAGCAGTGACTCGGGCGGGGGGGCAGATACGCAGTATTTT
.	TRBV5-1	few	TRBJ1-6	CASSLEAGSPLHF	TGCGCCAGCAGCTTGGAGGCGGGTTCACCCCTCCACTTT
.	TRBV4-2	.	TRBJ2-5	CASSQDFGVQETQYF	TGTGCCAGCAGCCAAGATTTTGGGGTTCAAGAGACCCAGTACTTC
.	TRBV7-2	.	TRBJ2-5	CASSSRMVLDETQYF	TGTGCCAGCAGCTCCCGGATGGTCTTGGACGAGACCCAGTACTTC
TRBD1	TRBV7-2	.	TRBJ1-2	CASSLGDSIRDGYTF	TGTGCCAGCAGCTTAGGGGACAGCATCCGGGATGGCTACACCTTC
TRBD1	TRBV28	few	TRBJ2-1	CASSEVTGAQDNEQFF	TGTGCCAGCTCAGAAGTGACAGGGGCGCAGGACAATGAGCAGTTCTTC
.	TRBV20-1	few	TRBJ2-7	CSATDRSSYEQYF	TGCAGTGCTACAGACAGGAGCTCCTACGAGCAGTACTTC
TRBD1	TRBV18	few	TRBJ2-7	CASSQQGASYEQYF	TGTGCCAGCTCACAACAGGGGGCCTCCTACGAGCAGTACTTC
TRBD2	TRBV12-3/TRBV12-4	.	TRBJ2-7	CASSPEEGLAYEQYF	TGTGCCAGCAGTCCTGAGGAGGGACTAGCCTACGAGCAGTACTTC
.	TRBV7-2	.	TRBJ2-7	CASSLGEGYEQYF	TGTGCCAGCAGCTTAGGAGAAGGATACGAGCAGTACTTC
.	TRBV5-1	.	TRBJ2-7	CASSLSGTGTFEQYF	TGCGCCAGCAGCTTGTCCGGGACTGGAACCTTCGAGCAGTACTTC
.	TRBV28	.	TRBJ2-5	CASSIPSETQYF	TGTGCCAGTTCAATCCCTTCGGAGACCCAGTACTTC
.	TRBV25-1	.	TRBJ1-2	CASSGSGTINYGYTF	TGTGCCAGCAGTGGGTCCGGGACGATAAACTATGGCTACACCTTC
TRBD2	TRBV20-1	.	TRBJ2-7	CSARDGAGVSYEQYF	TGCAGTGCTAGAGACGGAGCGGGGGTTTCCTACGAGCAGTACTTC
.	TRBV4-3	once	TRBJ1-6	CASSQDRWMGKTPSPLHF	TGCGCCAGCAGCCAAGATCGGTGGATGGGAAAAACCCCTTCACCCCTCCACTTT
.	TRBV4-3	.	TRBJ2-1	CASSQDSLERVRNEQFF	TGCGCCAGCAGCCAAGACTCCCTGGAGAGGGTAAGGAATGAGCAGTTCTTC
TRBD1	TRBV20-1	.	TRBJ2-3	CSADRGREYF	TGCAGTGCTGACAGGGGTAGGGAGTATTTT
TRBD1	TRBV29-1	.	TRBJ2-3	CSAAQGSGTQYF	TGCAGCGCCGCACAGGGGTCAGGTACGCAGTATTTT
TRBD2	TRBV7-9	.	TRBJ2-3	CASSPSPGGSTDTQYF	TGTGCCAGCAGCCCCAGCCCGGGGGGAAGCACAGATACGCAGTATTTT
.	TRBV15	few	TRBJ2-7	CATSRDRGFYEQYF	TGTGCCACCAGCAGAGATCGGGGGTTCTACGAGCAGTACTTC
.	TRBV12-3/TRBV12-4	many	TRBJ2-3	CASSPSLTDTQYF	TGTGCCAGCAGTCCCAGCCTCACAGATACGCAGTATTTT
.	TRBV27	.	TRBJ2-7	CASSSSGSGSYEQYF	TGTGCCAGCAGTTCTTCAGGGAGCGGGTCCTACGAGCAGTACTTC
.	TRBV20-1	.	TRBJ2-3	CSARQEDTQYF	TGCAGTGCTAGACAGGAAGATACGCAGTATTTT
.	TRBV7-2	.	TRBJ1-6	CASSSLGDSPLHF	TGTGCCAGCAGCTCCCTCGGGGATTCACCCCTCCACTTT
TRBD1	TRBV2	.	TRBJ2-7	CVSNRGRGYEQYF	TGTGTCAGCAATAGGGGGCGAGGCTACGAGCAGTACTTC
.	TRBV5-1	.	TRBJ1-6	CASSLGAGGNSPLHF	TGCGCCAGCAGCTTGGGGGCAGGCGGGAATTCACCCCTCCACTTT
TRBD1	TRBV20-1	.	TRBJ2-7	CSARIRDRVYEQYF	TGCAGTGCTCGGATCCGGGACAGGGTGTACGAGCAGTACTTC
.	TRBV7-2	few	TRBJ2-4	CASSRLEGGVKNIQYF	TGTGCCAGCAGCAGATTGGAGGGGGGGGTCAAAAACATTCAGTACTTC
.	TRBV29-1	few	TRBJ2-7	CSALRDNTYEQYF	TGCAGCGCTCTGAGGGACAACACGTACGAGCAGTACTTC
.	TRBV4-3	.	TRBJ2-4	CASSQEGQGFNIQYF	TGCGCCAGCAGCCAAGAGGGCCAGGGCTTTAACATTCAGTACTTC
.	TRBV9	.	TRBJ1-2	CASSVEGLREDYGYTF	TGTGCCAGCAGCGTCGAGGGCCTTCGGGAGGACTATGGCTACACCTTC
TRBD1	TRBV19	many	TRBJ2-1	CASARGQTNEQFF	TGTGCCAGTGCCCGGGGACAGACTAATGAGCAGTTCTTC
.	TRBV7-2	few	TRBJ1-6	CASSLVGEVGNSPLHF	TGTGCCAGCAGCTTAGTAGGCGAAGTAGGGAATTCACCCCTCCACTTT
TRBD2	TRBV20-1	many	TRBJ2-5	CSAGSGGVRETQYF	TGCAGTGCTGGGAGCGGGGGGGTGCGGGAGACCCAGTACTTC
TRBD2	TRBV3-1	.	TRBJ2-2	CASSHGGATNTGELFF	TGTGCCAGCAGCCACGGGGGGGCCACGAACACCGGGGAGCTGTTTTTT